The rows below give T cell receptor beta chains drawn from one sample of a study of chemoradiotherapy in HPV16-positive cancers. Clones were read by immunoSEQ multiplex PCR, and TCRdb kept only the in-frame ones, dropping some. The top ten clones hold over 3% of a sample with approximately 4,600 clones, 85% to 90% of them seen once. This specimen was taken from a patient who underwent chemoradiotherapy. The receptors shown here come from a human donor with HPV-associated anogenital cancer. Both conserved end residues are part of each CDR3. The D gene is left open where the match is weak. The size of a clone is reported for some rows only, either as once, few or many, or as a class for expanded clones.

CDR3aa	CDR3nt	d_gene	abundance	v_gene	j_gene
CATSPGATRAGYTF	TGTGCCACCAGCCCAGGGGCCACGCGGGCCGGCTACACCTTC	.	once	TRBV15	TRBJ1-2
CAISPSQANQPQHF	TGTGCCATCAGTCCCAGCCAAGCCAATCAGCCCCAGCATTTT	.	.	TRBV10-3	TRBJ1-5
CASSQSREGEQYF	TGTGCCAGCAGCCAATCCCGGGAAGGCGAGCAGTACTTC	.	.	TRBV16	TRBJ2-7
CASSLDLGVEQETQHF	TGTGCCAGCAGCTTGGACTTGGGGGTAGAGCAAGAGACCCAGCACTTC	.	.	TRBV5-6	TRBJ2-5
CASRVESSTDTQYF	TGTGCCAGTCGAGTAGAATCTAGCACAGATACGCAGTATTTT	.	.	TRBV19	TRBJ2-3
CASSSSSQETQYF	TGTGCTAGCAGCTCTAGTTCCCAAGAGACCCAGTACTTC	.	.	TRBV7-7	TRBJ2-5
CASSRHWGGNSYNSPLHF	TGCGCCAGCAGCCGCCATTGGGGGGGGAACTCCTATAATTCACCCCTCCACTTT	.	.	TRBV4-1	TRBJ1-6
CASSGDIFTDTQYF	TGTGCCAGCAGTGGAGACATATTCACAGATACGCAGTATTTT	.	.	TRBV25-1	TRBJ2-3
CASSADRASYGYTF	TGTGCCAGCAGCGCGGACAGGGCGAGCTATGGCTACACCTTC	TRBD1	.	TRBV9	TRBJ1-2
CASSEVGGGTEAFF	TGTGCCAGCAGTGAAGTAGGGGGGGGAACTGAAGCTTTCTTT	.	few	TRBV6-1	TRBJ1-1
CASSEYSGNTGELFF	TGTGCCAGCAGTGAATACTCCGGGAACACCGGGGAGCTGTTTTTT	.	.	TRBV25-1	TRBJ2-2
CASSSLGGVYGYTF	TGTGCCAGCAGTTCCCTAGGGGGAGTATATGGCTACACCTTC	.	.	TRBV28	TRBJ1-2
CAISHAGAAADTQYF	TGTGCCATCAGTCATGCGGGGGCGGCGGCAGATACGCAGTATTTT	.	.	TRBV10-3	TRBJ2-3
CAISARDRREQYF	TGTGCCATCAGTGCTCGGGACAGGCGCGAGCAGTACTTC	TRBD1	.	TRBV10-3	TRBJ2-7
CASSLLGLGEQFF	TGTGCCAGCAGCCTCCTTGGACTAGGTGAGCAGTTCTTC	TRBD2	.	TRBV14	TRBJ2-1
CASSISLKWNTEAFF	TGTGCCAGTAGTATCTCCCTAAAGTGGAACACTGAAGCTTTCTTT	.	once	TRBV19	TRBJ1-1
CASSSRFRGGNQPQHF	TGTGCCAGCAGCAGTCGTTTTAGGGGGGGCAATCAGCCCCAGCATTTT	.	.	TRBV21-1	TRBJ1-5
CSVVTYDEQYF	TGCAGCGTTGTAACTTACGACGAGCAGTACTTC	.	.	TRBV29-1	TRBJ2-7
CASRRAGGPRETQYF	TGTGCCAGTAGGCGTGCAGGAGGCCCTCGAGAGACCCAGTACTTC	.	.	TRBV19	TRBJ2-5
CASSLAAAGGYNEQFF	TGTGCCAGCAGCTTAGCTGCAGCGGGAGGCTACAATGAGCAGTTCTTC	TRBD2	.	TRBV7-6	TRBJ2-1
CASSLDAARYEQYF	TGTGCCAGCAGCTTAGATGCCGCGCGGTACGAGCAGTACTTC	.	.	TRBV9	TRBJ2-7
CASSPNRAGQPQHF	TGTGCCAGCAGCCCAAACAGGGCAGGACAGCCCCAGCATTTT	.	.	TRBV7-2	TRBJ1-5
CASSLSGQGPNQPQHF	TGTGCCAGCAGCTTGAGTGGACAGGGTCCCAATCAGCCCCAGCATTTT	TRBD1	.	TRBV5-4	TRBJ1-5
CASSQDRNNYGYTF	TGTGCCAGCAGCCAGGACAGAAACAACTATGGCTACACCTTC	.	.	TRBV7-8	TRBJ1-2
CASSSAGTRLGYTF	TGTGCCAGCAGTTCAGCCGGGACTCGGTTGGGCTACACCTTC	.	once	TRBV6-5	TRBJ1-2
CAWSVGPGQPQHF	TGTGCCTGGAGTGTAGGACCGGGTCAGCCCCAGCATTTT	.	.	TRBV30	TRBJ1-5
CASSREGQGYGYTF	TGTGCCAGCAGCCGAGAAGGTCAGGGCTATGGCTACACCTTC	.	.	TRBV11-3	TRBJ1-2
CAIGRQGSNQPQHF	TGTGCCATCGGGCGGCAGGGTAGCAATCAGCCCCAGCATTTT	.	.	TRBV10-3	TRBJ1-5
CASSLDGRTPQHF	TGTGCCAGCAGCTTAGACGGTCGGACGCCCCAGCATTTT	.	.	TRBV7-2	TRBJ1-5
CASSLVVPGGAYNEQFF	TGTGCCAGCAGCTTAGTGGTTCCGGGAGGAGCTTACAATGAGCAGTTCTTC	TRBD2	.	TRBV7-9	TRBJ2-1
CASSLETSGYNEQFF	TGTGCCAGCAGCTTAGAGACTAGCGGGTACAATGAGCAGTTCTTC	TRBD2	.	TRBV11-3	TRBJ2-1
CASSKGPTYNEQFF	TGTGCCAGCAGCAAGGGTCCCACTTACAATGAGCAGTTCTTC	.	.	TRBV21-1	TRBJ2-1
CASSYTSRGPYEQYF	TGTGCCAGCAGTTACACTAGCCGGGGCCCCTACGAGCAGTACTTC	.	.	TRBV6-5	TRBJ2-7
CASSDSAGPIGYTF	TGTGCCAGCAGTGATTCGGCAGGGCCTATTGGCTACACCTTC	.	few	TRBV2	TRBJ1-2
CASTLAAYNEQFF	TGTGCCAGCACCCTAGCGGCCTACAATGAGCAGTTCTTC	TRBD2	.	TRBV28	TRBJ2-1
CASSLRTEAFF	TGTGCCAGTAGTTTACGCACTGAAGCTTTCTTT	.	once	TRBV19	TRBJ1-1
CASLSARNTGELFF	TGTGCCAGCCTGTCAGCGCGGAACACCGGGGAGCTGTTTTTT	.	.	TRBV6-5	TRBJ2-2
CASSLGPGAGHEQYF	TGTGCCAGCAGCTTAGGTCCGGGGGCAGGGCACGAGCAGTACTTC	.	.	TRBV11-3	TRBJ2-7
CASSPRDRADEQFF	TGTGCCAGCAGCCCCCGGGACAGGGCGGATGAGCAGTTCTTC	TRBD1	.	TRBV7-9	TRBJ2-1
CASRPWGGYNEQFF	TGTGCCAGCAGGCCTTGGGGCGGCTACAATGAGCAGTTCTTC	.	.	TRBV25-1	TRBJ2-1
CAWSERRGRENYGYTF	TGTGCCTGGAGTGAAAGAAGGGGGCGGGAGAACTATGGCTACACCTTC	TRBD1	.	TRBV30	TRBJ1-2
CASSLTAGSHGYTF	TGCGCCAGCAGCTTGACCGCCGGGTCCCATGGCTACACCTTC	.	.	TRBV5-1	TRBJ1-2
CASSIEGGTEAFF	TGTGCCAGTAGTATAGAAGGGGGCACTGAAGCTTTCTTT	.	large	TRBV19	TRBJ1-1
CASRPTEYRELPGELFF	TGTGCCAGCAGGCCAACTGAGTACCGGGAGCTACCCGGGGAGCTGTTTTTT	.	.	TRBV7-2	TRBJ2-2
CASSQDLSGRGADTQYF	TGCGCCAGCAGCCAAGACCTAAGCGGGAGGGGAGCAGATACGCAGTATTTT	TRBD2	few	TRBV4-1	TRBJ2-3
CASSQSQGAGEKLFF	TGTGCCAGCAGCCAATCACAGGGGGCCGGCGAAAAACTGTTTTTT	TRBD1	.	TRBV14	TRBJ1-4
CALRGDTDTQYF	TGTGCCCTACGGGGAGACACAGATACGCAGTATTTT	.	.	TRBV10-3	TRBJ2-3
CATRHRPGADTQYF	TGTGCCACCCGCCACAGGCCCGGGGCAGATACGCAGTATTTT	.	.	TRBV19	TRBJ2-3
CASSLEWQLTDTQYF	TGTGCCAGCAGCTTAGAGTGGCAACTCACAGATACGCAGTATTTT	.	.	TRBV11-2	TRBJ2-3
CAWSPTLWAEAFF	TGTGCCTGGAGTCCAACCCTTTGGGCTGAAGCTTTCTTT	.	.	TRBV30	TRBJ1-1
CASSPSGSGQPQHF	TGTGCCAGCAGCCCTTCGGGGTCGGGACAGCCCCAGCATTTT	.	.	TRBV7-9	TRBJ1-5
CASSEIGQYEQYF	TGTGCCAGCAGTGAAATCGGCCAGTACGAGCAGTACTTC	.	once	TRBV25-1	TRBJ2-7
CASSLIGRGFGYEQYF	TGTGCCAGCAGTTTAATCGGTCGGGGCTTCGGGTACGAGCAGTACTTC	.	.	TRBV28	TRBJ2-7
CASSHGQGNSYGYTF	TGTGCCAGCAGCCACGGACAGGGGAATAGCTATGGCTACACCTTC	.	.	TRBV21-1	TRBJ1-2